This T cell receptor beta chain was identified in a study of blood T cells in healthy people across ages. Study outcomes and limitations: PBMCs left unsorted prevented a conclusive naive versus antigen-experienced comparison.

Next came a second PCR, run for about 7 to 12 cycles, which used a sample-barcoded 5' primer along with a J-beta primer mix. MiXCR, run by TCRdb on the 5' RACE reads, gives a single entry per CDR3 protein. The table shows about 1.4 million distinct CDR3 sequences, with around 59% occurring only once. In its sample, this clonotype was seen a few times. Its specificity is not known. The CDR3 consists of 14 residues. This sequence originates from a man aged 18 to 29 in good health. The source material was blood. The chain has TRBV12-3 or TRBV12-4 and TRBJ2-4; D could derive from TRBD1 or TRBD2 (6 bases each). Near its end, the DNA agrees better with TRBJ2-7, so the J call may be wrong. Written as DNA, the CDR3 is TGTGCCTCTTCGTGGGGGGCGGGTTCCTACGAGCAGTACTTC. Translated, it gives CASSWGAGSYEQYF.